This T cell receptor (beta chain) was recorded in a study of cytomegalovirus exposure and HLA in healthy donors. Across the whole study: A prior study identified just under 120 million unique TCR beta sequences from 180 million or so T cells.

The germline V gene has CDR1 MDHEN and CDR2 SYDVKM. This CDR3 comprises 15 residues. V lost 6 bases, J lost 2 bases, and 17 bases lay in between. In regard to this clone: The antigen remains unidentified.

The PCR employed 60 Vbeta primers together with 13 Jbeta primers. Assay: immunoSEQ multiplex PCR; the TCRdb copy retains only in-frame clones and omits some. Here the sample spans 110,000 or so clones, around 69% being singletons. Study-level results: What was likely a sequencing artifact was a cluster of highly shared sequence variants. Some V segments, including TRBV6-2 and TRBV6-3, were excluded as indistinguishable. When analyzed later, a missense DCLRE1C variant was found to be linked to TCR beta V- and J-gene trimming.

Sequenced sample: PBMCs. The sequence was collected from a man aged 50-59 years in good health and CMV-seropositive. The chain uses TRBV28 and TRBJ2-7, with D perhaps matching TRBD2 (7 bases). CDR3 sequence reads: CASRQRGGGTYEQYF. The CDR3 bases are TGTGCCAGCAGACAGAGAGGGGGGGGGACCTACGAGCAGTACTTC.